Below are 5 T cell receptor beta chains sequenced from a single sample in a study of CD8+ T cells in alopecia areata. The treatment denotes: oral pan-JAK inhibitor, 5-10 mg twice daily. Extraction and reverse transcription of RNA yielded cDNA as the sequencing template. The method was immunoSEQ multiplex PCR; TCRdb's version includes in-frame clones alone and lacks a portion of them. The sample has under 200,000 clones, about 60% seen once. The material sequenced was CD4+ T cells sorted from blood, taken at week 24, from a patient treated with tofacitinib. The receptors were gathered from a human donor with alopecia areata.

This clone was counted a single time. J is TRBJ1-1 and V is TRBV4-1; D is uncertain. Trimming took off 0 bases at V and 0 bases at J, with 8 bases between the two ends. This CDR3 has 15 residues. Per germline, CDR1 MGHRA and CDR2 YSYEKL. CDR3 coding DNA: TGCGCCAGCAGCCAAGAAGGCAGATTGAACACTGAAGCTTTCTTT. As protein: CASSQEGRLNTEAFF.

This chain links TRBV2 with TRBJ2-5; D gene uncertain. The CDR3 is 11 residues long. CDR1 SNHLY and CDR2 FYNNEI come from the germline V gene. V lost 6 bases to trimming and J lost 0 bases, with 2 bases between them. The CDR3 coding sequence is TGTGCCAGCAGATACCAAGAGACCCAGTACTTC. Residues: CASRYQETQYF.

V gene TRBV6-1 combines with J gene TRBJ2-3; D uncertain. CDR1 and CDR2 (germline): MNHNS, SASEGT. The V gene lost 2 bases and the J gene lost 1 base, with 10 bases spanning the gap. CDR3 length: 15 amino acids. The chain's CDR3 is CASSEPGSRTDTQYF. CDR3 bases: TGTGCCAGCAGTGAACCAGGAAGCCGCACAGATACGCAGTATTTT.

V gene TRBV30 combines with J gene TRBJ1-6, with D perhaps TRBD1 (5 bases). CDR3 length: 14 amino acids. Trimming took 0 bases from V and 6 from J, leaving 9 bases between them. Germline assignment: CDR1 GTSNPN and CDR2 SVGIG (reference sequence). In DNA, the CDR3 is TGTGCCTGGAGTGTGCAGGGAGCTAATTCACCCCTCCACTTT. Its translation is CAWSVQGANSPLHF.

V gene TRBV2 combines with J gene TRBJ1-2; D not certain. This CDR3 comprises 12 residues. Deletions cut 6 bases from V and 4 bases from J, with 9 bases between. Germline CDR1 and CDR2: SNHLY and FYNNEI. The CDR3 here is CASSEDRYGYTF. The CDR3 region has the DNA TGTGCCAGCAGCGAGGACCGCTATGGCTACACCTTC. Full variable domain (remainder filled in from reference TRBV2 and TRBJ1-2): EPEVTQTPSHQVTQMGQEVILRCVPISNHLYFYWYRQILGQKVEFLVSFYNNEISEKSEIFDDQFSVERPDGSNFTLKIRSTKLEDSAMYFCASSEDRYGYTFGSGTRLTVV.